The entry below gives a single T cell receptor beta chain sequence along with its context. Its target is not known. The data were taken from a study of cytomegalovirus exposure and HLA in healthy donors. Study outcomes and limitations: Being productive about 87% or about 30% of the time was typical of most TCR beta V segments in an earlier analysis. For presence/absence analyses, sequencing depth was assumed to be roughly uniform across donors.

Looked up from germline, CDR1 is MNHNS and CDR2 is SASEGT. The CDR3 runs 15 residues. V lost 8 bases, J lost 1 base, and 8 bases stayed unmatched. This PCR relied on a set of 60 Vbeta primers and 13 Jbeta primers. The assay was immunoSEQ multiplex PCR, and TCRdb's table has in-frame clones only and misses some. The sample lists 90,000 to 110,000 clones; 80% to 85% were seen once. The sequence was collected from a man between 25 and 39 years old in good health and CMV-seropositive. Material: PBMCs. The chain employs TRBV6-1 and TRBJ2-5, with 9 bases aligning to TRBD1. Here the CDR3 DNA reads TGTGCCAGCTGGGGGACAGGGAACCTCCAAGAGACCCAGTACTTC. Amino acid sequence: CASWGTGNLQETQYF.